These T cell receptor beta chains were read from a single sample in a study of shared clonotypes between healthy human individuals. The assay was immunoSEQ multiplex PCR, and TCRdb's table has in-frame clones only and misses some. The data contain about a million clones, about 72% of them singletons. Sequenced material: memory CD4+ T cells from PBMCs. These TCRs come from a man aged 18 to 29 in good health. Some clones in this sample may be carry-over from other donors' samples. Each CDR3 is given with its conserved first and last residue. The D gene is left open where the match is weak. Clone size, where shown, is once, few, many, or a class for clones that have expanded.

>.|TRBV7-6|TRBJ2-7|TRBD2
CASSLGGEGGSYEQYF
TGTGCCAGCAGCTTAGGAGGGGAGGGTGGCTCCTACGAGCAGTACTTC
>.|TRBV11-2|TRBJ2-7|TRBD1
CASSPRGLDYEQYF
TGTGCCAGCAGCCCGAGGGGGCTGGACTACGAGCAGTACTTC
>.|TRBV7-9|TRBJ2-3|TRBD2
CASSLGGLARDTQYF
TGTGCCAGCAGCTTGGGAGGACTAGCGCGAGATACGCAGTATTTT
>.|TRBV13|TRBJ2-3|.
CASSSRGPDTQYF
TGTGCCAGCAGCAGCCGGGGCCCAGATACGCAGTATTTT
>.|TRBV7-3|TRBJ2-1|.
CASSLSAGSYNEQFF
TGTGCCAGCAGCTTAAGTGCGGGTTCCTACAATGAGCAGTTCTTC
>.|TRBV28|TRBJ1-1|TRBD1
CASSLLSLRDRGSMNTEAFF
TGTGCCAGCAGTTTATTGAGTTTGAGGGACAGGGGATCCATGAACACTGAAGCTTTCTTT
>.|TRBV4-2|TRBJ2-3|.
CASSPQGRNTQYF
TGTGCCAGCAGCCCGCAGGGGCGGAATACGCAGTATTTT
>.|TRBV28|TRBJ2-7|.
CASTSGPFYEQYF
TGTGCCAGCACCTCCGGACCCTTCTACGAGCAGTACTTC
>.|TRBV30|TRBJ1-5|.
CAWSRAGNQPQHF
TGTGCCTGGTCCCGGGCAGGGAATCAGCCCCAGCATTTT
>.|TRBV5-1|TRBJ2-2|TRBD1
CASGDRGFSGELFF
TGCGCCTCCGGGGACAGGGGATTTTCCGGGGAGCTGTTTTTT
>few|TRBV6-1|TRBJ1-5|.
CASSEESKQPQHF
TGTGCCAGCAGTGAAGAGAGTAAGCAGCCCCAGCATTTT
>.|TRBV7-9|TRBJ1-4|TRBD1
CASSDTGGGEEKLFF
TGTGCCAGCAGTGATACAGGGGGCGGAGAGGAAAAACTGTTTTTT
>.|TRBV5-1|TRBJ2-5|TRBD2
CASSLTSGEETQYF
TGCGCCAGCAGCTTAACTAGCGGGGAAGAGACCCAGTACTTC
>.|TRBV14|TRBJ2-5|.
CASTCETQYF
TGTGCCAGCACCTGTGAGACCCAGTACTTC
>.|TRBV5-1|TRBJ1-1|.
CASSFISGTEAFF
TGCGCCAGCAGCTTCATTTCAGGGACTGAAGCTTTCTTT
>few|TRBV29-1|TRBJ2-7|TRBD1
CSGLGQGGYEQYF
TGCAGCGGCTTGGGACAGGGGGGTTACGAGCAGTACTTC
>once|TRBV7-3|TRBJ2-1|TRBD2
CASSFAWTSANEQFF
TGTGCCAGCAGCTTCGCCTGGACTAGTGCTAATGAGCAGTTCTTC
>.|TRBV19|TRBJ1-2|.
CASSIATATGYGYTF
TGTGCCAGTAGTATAGCGACCGCCACTGGCTATGGCTACACCTTC
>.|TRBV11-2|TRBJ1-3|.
CASSSPRGGNTIYF
TGTGCCAGCAGCTCCCCCAGGGGCGGAAACACCATATATTTT
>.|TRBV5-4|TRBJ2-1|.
CASSLSGESYNEQFF
TGTGCCAGCAGCTTATCGGGGGAATCCTACAATGAGCAGTTCTTC
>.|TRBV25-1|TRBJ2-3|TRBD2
CASSESASGVSTDTQYF
TGTGCCAGCAGTGAATCGGCTAGCGGGGTTAGCACAGATACGCAGTATTTT
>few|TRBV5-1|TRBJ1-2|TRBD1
CASSDRGRSGYTF
TGCGCCAGCAGCGACAGGGGGCGAAGTGGCTACACCTTC
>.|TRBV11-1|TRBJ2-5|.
CASSLVFRGRTETQYF
TGTGCCAGCAGCTTAGTTTTCCGGGGCCGAACAGAGACCCAGTACTTC
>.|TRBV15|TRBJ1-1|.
CATSRRTSEAFF
TGTGCCACCAGCAGACGGACCTCTGAAGCTTTCTTT
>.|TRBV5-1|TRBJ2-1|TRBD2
CASSYRLAAGPYSYNEQFF
TGCGCCAGCAGCTATCGACTAGCGGCAGGGCCCTACTCCTACAATGAGCAGTTCTTC
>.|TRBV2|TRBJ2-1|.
CASSPYNEQFF
TGTGCCAGCTCCCCCTACAATGAGCAGTTCTTC
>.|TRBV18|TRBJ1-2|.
CASSPPGELNNYGYTF
TGTGCCAGCTCACCACCGGGCGAGCTCAATAACTATGGCTACACCTTC
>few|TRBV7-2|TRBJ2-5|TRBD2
CASSLGLAGGTETQYF
TGTGCCAGCAGCTTAGGGCTAGCGGGAGGAACGGAGACCCAGTACTTC
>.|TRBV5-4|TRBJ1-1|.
CASSLGRVPTEAFF
TGTGCCAGCAGCTTGGGTAGGGTGCCCACTGAAGCTTTCTTT